Presented here are 17 T cell receptor beta chains from one specimen sequenced in a study of graft-versus-host responses after intestinal transplantation. No antigen has been identified for these receptors. The assay was immunoSEQ multiplex PCR, and TCRdb's table has in-frame clones only and misses some. The repertoire holds around 110,000 clones, with 90% as singletons. Source: unstimulated CD4+ T cells sorted from spleen or lymph node cells, taken before intestinal transplant. These receptors originate from a human donor who received an intestinal transplant.

The CDR3 reads CASSPTLAGGIDTQYF. In nucleotides, the CDR3 is TGTGCCAGCTCACCAACCCTAGCGGGAGGCATAGATACGCAGTATTTT. V usage is TRBV18 and J usage is TRBJ2-3; 11 bases align to TRBD2. The CDR3 runs 16 residues. Germline values: CDR1 KGHSH, CDR2 LQKENI. V dropped 2 bases and J dropped 5; count of bases not matched to a gene: 6. Full variable domain (outside the CDR3, taken from reference TRBV18 and TRBJ2-3): NAGVMQNPRHLVRRRGQEARLRCSPMKGHSHVYWYRQLPEEGLKFMVYLQKENIIDESGMPKERFSAEFPKEGPSILRIQQVVRGDSAAYFCASSPTLAGGIDTQYFGPGTRLTVL.

V usage is TRBV14 and J usage is TRBJ2-7, with a weak D call TRBD2 (5 bases). The V and J ends lost 1 base and 2 bases respectively, with 15 bases between them. This CDR3 contains 16 residues. The germline gives CDR1 SGHDN, CDR2 FVKESK. The CDR3 is CASSQGGGLLTYEQYF. The CDR3 nucleotides are TGTGCCAGCAGCCAAGGAGGAGGTCTACTCACCTACGAGCAGTACTTC.

The chain carries TRBV5-1 and TRBJ1-1; 7 nucleotides align to TRBD1. The CDR3 has 16 amino acids. After removal of 0 bases from V and 2 bases from J, the junction contained 7 bases not matched to a gene. Germline V CDR1 and CDR2: SGHRS, YFSETQ. The CDR3 is CASSLVPGGANTEAFF. DNA of the CDR3: TGCGCCAGCAGCTTGGTTCCAGGGGGAGCAAACACTGAAGCTTTCTTT.

The gene calls are TRBV18 and TRBJ2-7; 11 positions agree with TRBD1. Losses at the gene ends were 5 bases for V and 4 bases for J; bases not matched to a gene: 7. Germline V lookup: CDR1 KGHSH, CDR2 LQKENI. The CDR3 is 15 residues long. CDR3 residues: CASSAGTGGSYEQYF. The CDR3 DNA sequence: TGTGCCAGCTCAGCCGGGACAGGGGGATCTTACGAGCAGTACTTC.

A single count supports this clone. This chain joins TRBV9 and TRBJ1-3, with a weak D call TRBD1 (5 bases). V was trimmed by 0 bases and J by 0 bases, leaving 13 bases between them. The CDR3 sequence is 17 residues long. CDR1 is SGDLS and CDR2 is YYNGEE in the germline V gene. CDR3 DNA sequence: TGTGCCAGCAGCGTAGTGGCAGGGTCGGGCTCTGGAAACACCATATATTTT. Translated, it gives CASSVVAGSGSGNTIYF.

V gene TRBV19 combines with J gene TRBJ2-2; 8 positions match TRBD2. There are 14 residues in the CDR3. Germline lookup yields CDR1 LNHDA and CDR2 SQIVND (reference sequence). Unmatched junction bases numbered 2, after V lost 1 base and J lost 7 bases. The CDR3 DNA reads as TGTGCCAGTAGTATAGGGACTAGCAGCGGGGAGCTGTTTTTT. Translated, it gives CASSIGTSSGELFF.

The gene calls are TRBV7-9 and TRBJ1-2, with D possibly being TRBD1 (6 bases). This CDR3 spans 17 amino acids. Germline CDR1 is SEHNR and CDR2 is FQNEAQ (reference sequence). Trimming cost V 5 bases and J 4 bases, with 23 bases left between them. The CDR3 DNA sequence: TGTGCCAGCAGCCCCGGACAGAGCGAGCCTCCTCTCTATGGCTACACCTTC. Protein: CASSPGQSEPPLYGYTF.

This clone was observed once. The chain carries TRBV5-6 and TRBJ1-1; weak D call: TRBD1 (6 bases). The V end was cut by 4 bases, the J end by 11 bases, with 18 bases between. Germline lookup yields CDR1 SGHDT and CDR2 YYEEEE. The CDR3 covers 13 residues. CDR3 loop: CASSRGPQGAAFF. For the CDR3, the DNA is TGTGCCAGCAGCAGGGGACCACAGGGTGCCGCTTTCTTT.

V and J are TRBV5-1 and TRBJ2-2, with D unclear. The ends were cut back, 6 bases at V and 6 bases at J, with 9 bases in the middle. CDR1 is SGHRS and CDR2 is YFSETQ in the germline V gene. This CDR3 contains 12 residues. The CDR3 DNA is TGCGCCAGCACCACATACCCCGGGGAGCTGTTTTTT. Amino acid sequence: CASTTYPGELFF.

This clone was counted once. This chain joins TRBV23-1 and TRBJ1-5; 8 nucleotides align to TRBD1. TRBV23-1 is placed among ORFs of uncertain function. V was pared by 6 bases and J by 4 bases, with 5 bases of the junction left unmatched. The CDR3 is 14 amino acids. The CDR3 sequence: CASSLGTGNQPQHF. CDR3 nucleotides: TGCGCCAGCAGCCTCGGGACAGGTAATCAGCCCCAGCATTTT.

CDR3 sequence (DNA): TGTGCCAGCAGCTTATCGGGAGAGACCCAGTACTTC. Translation: CASSLSGETQYF. This chain links TRBV7-9 with TRBJ2-5; D gene unclear. Trimming removed 2 bases at V and 4 bases at J, with 5 bases between. This CDR3 is 12 amino acids long. Germline lookup yields CDR1 SEHNR and CDR2 FQNEAQ (reference sequence).

V is TRBV29-1 and J is TRBJ2-1, with TRBD2 matching 14 bases. The V gene end was trimmed by 7 bases and the J gene end by 9 bases; junction bases not matched to a gene: 8. There are 14 residues in the CDR3. CDR1 and CDR2 from the germline V gene are SQVTM and ANQGSEA. The CDR3 nucleotides are TGCAGCGCCCTAGGGACTAGCGGGGGCGTTGAGCAGTTCTTC. Translation gives CSALGTSGGVEQFF.

CDR3 sequence (DNA): TGTGCCAGCAGCAGGGACAATCCGGGACATGGCTACACCTTC. Protein product: CASSRDNPGHGYTF. J is TRBJ1-2 and V is TRBV7-9; possibly TRBD1 for D (6 bases). The V gene lost 5 bases and the J gene lost 6 bases, with 16 bases spanning the gap. CDR3 size: 14 residues. Germline assignment: CDR1 SEHNR and CDR2 FQNEAQ (reference sequence).

The chain recombines TRBV2 with TRBJ2-2; the match to TRBD1 covers 7 bases. The CDR3 loop spans 15 amino acids. Germline V CDR1 and CDR2: SNHLY, FYNNEI. The junction had 10 bases not matched to a gene; V was cut back by 10 bases and J by 2 bases. The CDR3 is CATSLGGLNTGELFF. In nucleotides, the CDR3 is TGTGCCACCTCCTTAGGGGGCCTTAACACCGGGGAGCTGTTTTTT.

This clone has a single count. V gene TRBV5-4 combines with J gene TRBJ2-1; TRBD1 matches at 10 bases. Germline loops: CDR1 SGHNT, CDR2 YYREEE (reference sequence). The CDR3 is 15 residues long. V trimming: 7 bases; J trimming: 5 bases; junction bases outside the gene matches: 9. CDR3: CASSPRDRGNNEQFF. Written as DNA, the CDR3 is TGTGCCAGCTCCCCGCGGGACAGGGGTAACAATGAGCAGTTCTTC.

This rearrangement joins TRBV5-6 to TRBJ1-1; D not certain. V dropped 0 bases and J dropped 4 bases, with 10 bases sitting between them. CDR3 length equals 14 residues. In germline, CDR1 is SGHDT, CDR2 YYEEEE. Here the CDR3 reads CASSLGQRSTEAFF. In nucleotides, the CDR3 is TGTGCCAGCAGCTTGGGACAACGTAGCACTGAAGCTTTCTTT.

The V and J genes are TRBV9 and TRBJ2-7, with 9 bases lining up with TRBD2. The junction had 11 bases not matched to a gene; V was cut back by 3 bases and J by 4 bases. This CDR3 is built from 16 residues. Germline CDR1 SGDLS, CDR2 YYNGEE. The CDR3 DNA follows: TGTGCCAGCAGCGAAAGCGGGGGGTCCACCCTTTACGAGCAGTACTTC. As protein: CASSESGGSTLYEQYF.